The 5 T cell receptor beta chains listed next were all sequenced from one sample in a study of beta chain features in type 1 diabetes (dated by TCRdb to 2017 to 2018). Results the study describes overall, beyond this receptor: In all four CD4+ subsets, TCRB CDR3 length was moderately but significantly shorter in type 1 diabetes patients.

These receptors have no identified antigens. The library was made by the immunoSEQ multiplex PCR assay. The entire isolated RNA was reverse transcribed using the High Capacity cDNA Reverse Transcription Kit, and thus expressed TCRB transcripts were sequenced. TCRdb stores this immuneACCESS table with in-frame sequences only. Part of the clones is absent; in the studies checked, under half of the shortfall reflects unresolved V genes, and no reason is known for the rest. This sample has more than 550,000 clones in its table, and more than 13% of those were observed once. The ten most abundant clones make up roughly 0.04% of the sample. The sample taken for sequencing was naive CD4+ T cells from blood. In the paper's terms, the cell subset or site label means: true naive CD4+ T cells. The receptors derive from a man between 18 and 29 years old with type 1 diabetes.

The chain uses TRBV6-5 and TRBJ1-5; D unresolved. This CDR3 has 15 residues. CDR1 and CDR2 from the germline V gene are MNHEY and SVGAGI. The V end lost 2 bases, the J end lost 0 bases, and 8 bases lay between the germline ends. In nucleotides, the CDR3 is TGTGCCAGCAGTTACGACGTCAATAGCAATCAGCCCCAGCATTTT. It is translated as CASSYDVNSNQPQHF.

CDR3 amino acids: CASSLWRTGGSDAFF. Here the CDR3 DNA reads TGCGCCAGCAGCCTATGGCGGACAGGGGGCTCCGATGCTTTCTTT. V gene TRBV4-3 combines with J gene TRBJ1-1; 11 bases match TRBD1. Germline V gene sequence: CDR1 LGHNA, CDR2 YSLEER. The ends lost 4 bases at V and 11 bases at J; junction bases unmatched: 12. This CDR3 spans 15 amino acids.

This clone was found a few times. The V call is TRBV5-1, the J call TRBJ2-1; D not resolved. This CDR3 is built from 15 residues. The V and J ends lost 0 bases and 0 bases respectively, with 7 bases between them. Germline-derived CDR1 and CDR2 are SGHRS and YFSETQ. CDR3 in DNA: TGCGCCAGCAGCTTGGACACGAACTCCTACAATGAGCAGTTCTTC. This translates into CASSLDTNSYNEQFF.

This clone was found a few times. The CDR3 spells CASKDGVWDEQYF. The CDR3, as DNA: TGCGCCAGCAAAGACGGGGTTTGGGACGAGCAGTACTTC. The rearrangement joins TRBV5-1 to TRBJ2-7; D might be TRBD2 (5 bases). V was shortened by 6 bases and J by 5 bases, with 15 bases between the two germline ends. The CDR3 is made up of 13 amino acids. The germline V gene encodes CDR1 SGHRS and CDR2 YFSETQ.

This clone was seen more than once but under ten times. The V call is TRBV6-1, the J call TRBJ2-3, with 8 bases that match TRBD1. Trimming removed 7 bases from V and 4 bases from J; junction bases left unmatched: 7. Germline V gene data show CDR1 as MNHNS and CDR2 as SASEGT. CDR3 length: 14 residues. The CDR3 region is CASIEDRVADTQYF. The CDR3 bases are TGTGCCAGCATAGAGGACAGGGTGGCAGATACGCAGTATTTT.